The sequence of this TCR beta chain was determined in a study of cytomegalovirus exposure and HLA in healthy donors. Study context: Unique TCRs from HLA-typed donors, approximately 80 million of them, were held in an early data release. Out of fewer than 500 genotyped donors, about 80% belonged to the Caucasian-associated ancestry cluster.

The PCR was carried out with 60 Vbeta primers and 13 Jbeta primers. In the original workflow: In a later analysis, of tens of millions of unique beta chains, 9 million to 11 million appeared in at least two donors. Method: immunoSEQ multiplex PCR; TCRdb's copy keeps in-frame clones and lacks some. That table is the source of V, J and clone size, and D and trimming were worked out from the DNA. The sample lists approximately 90,000 clones; approximately 71% were seen once. This CDR3 comprises 13 residues. V shed 0 bases and J shed 5 bases, with 7 bases lying between them. Germline V gene data show CDR1 as SNHLY and CDR2 as FYNNEI.

The V call is TRBV2, the J call TRBJ1-1; D unclear. What was sequenced was PBMCs. This receptor was taken from a man aged 25 to 45 in good health and CMV-seronegative. The CDR3 protein is CASSEAPGTEAFF. DNA for the CDR3: TGTGCCAGCAGTGAAGCCCCCGGGACTGAAGCTTTCTTT.